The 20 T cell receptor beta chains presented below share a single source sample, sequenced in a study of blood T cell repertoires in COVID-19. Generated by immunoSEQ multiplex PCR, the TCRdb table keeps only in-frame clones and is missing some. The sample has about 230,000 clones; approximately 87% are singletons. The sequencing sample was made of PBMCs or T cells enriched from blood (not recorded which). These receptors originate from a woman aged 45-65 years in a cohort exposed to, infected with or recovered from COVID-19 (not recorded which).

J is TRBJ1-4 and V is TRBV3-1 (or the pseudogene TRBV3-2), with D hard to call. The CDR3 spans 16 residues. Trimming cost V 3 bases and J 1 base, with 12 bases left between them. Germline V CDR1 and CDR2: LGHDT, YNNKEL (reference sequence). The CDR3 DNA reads TGTGCCAGCAGCCAGGGGAGGTGGGGAACTAATGAAAAACTGTTTTTT. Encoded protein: CASSQGRWGTNEKLFF.

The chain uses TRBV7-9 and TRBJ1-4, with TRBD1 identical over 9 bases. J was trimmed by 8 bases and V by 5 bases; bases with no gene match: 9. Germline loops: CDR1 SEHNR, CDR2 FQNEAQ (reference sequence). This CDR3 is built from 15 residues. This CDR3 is CASSAPGQGREKLFF. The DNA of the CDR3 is TGTGCCAGCAGCGCGCCGGGACAGGGAAGGGAAAAACTGTTTTTT. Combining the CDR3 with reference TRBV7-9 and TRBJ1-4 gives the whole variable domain DTGVSQNPRHKITKRGQNVTFRCDPISEHNRLYWYRQTLGQGPEFLTYFQNEAQLEKSRLLSDRFSAERPKGSFSTLEIQRTEQGDSAMYLCASSAPGQGREKLFFGSGTQLSVL.

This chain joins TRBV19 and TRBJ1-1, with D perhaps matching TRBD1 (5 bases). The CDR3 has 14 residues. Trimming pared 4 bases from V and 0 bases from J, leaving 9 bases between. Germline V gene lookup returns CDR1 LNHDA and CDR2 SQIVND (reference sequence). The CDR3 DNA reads TGTGCCAGTAGTACGGCAGGGCTGAACACTGAAGCTTTCTTT. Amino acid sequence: CASSTAGLNTEAFF.

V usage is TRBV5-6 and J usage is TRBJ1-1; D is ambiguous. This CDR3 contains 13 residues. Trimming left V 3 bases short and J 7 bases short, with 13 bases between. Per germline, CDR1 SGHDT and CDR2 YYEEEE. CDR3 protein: CASSSDPRGEAFF. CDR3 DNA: TGTGCCAGCAGCTCCGACCCCCGGGGTGAAGCTTTCTTT.

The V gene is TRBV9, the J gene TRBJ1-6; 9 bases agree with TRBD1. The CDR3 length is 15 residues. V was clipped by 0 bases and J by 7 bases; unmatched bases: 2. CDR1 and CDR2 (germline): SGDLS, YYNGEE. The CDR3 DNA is TGTGCCAGCAGCGTAGGCGGGACAGGGAATTCACCCCTCCACTTT. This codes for CASSVGGTGNSPLHF.

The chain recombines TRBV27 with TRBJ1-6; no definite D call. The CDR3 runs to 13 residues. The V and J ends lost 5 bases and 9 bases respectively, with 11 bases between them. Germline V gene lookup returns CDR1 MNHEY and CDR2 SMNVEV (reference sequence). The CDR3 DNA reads TGTGCCAGCAGTCCAAGGACTGGTTCACCCCTCCACTTT. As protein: CASSPRTGSPLHF.

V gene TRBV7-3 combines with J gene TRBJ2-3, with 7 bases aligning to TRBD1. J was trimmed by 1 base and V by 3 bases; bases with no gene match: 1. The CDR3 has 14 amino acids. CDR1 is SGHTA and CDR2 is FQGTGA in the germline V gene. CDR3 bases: TGTGCCAGCAGCTTGGGACAGCGCACAGATACGCAGTATTTT. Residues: CASSLGQRTDTQYF.

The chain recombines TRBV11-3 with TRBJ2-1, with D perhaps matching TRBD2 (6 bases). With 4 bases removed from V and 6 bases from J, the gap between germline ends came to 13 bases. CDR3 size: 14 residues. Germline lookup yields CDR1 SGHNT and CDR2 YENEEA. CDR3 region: CASSSSAGSNEQFF. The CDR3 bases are TGTGCCAGCAGCTCGTCCGCGGGATCCAATGAGCAGTTCTTC.

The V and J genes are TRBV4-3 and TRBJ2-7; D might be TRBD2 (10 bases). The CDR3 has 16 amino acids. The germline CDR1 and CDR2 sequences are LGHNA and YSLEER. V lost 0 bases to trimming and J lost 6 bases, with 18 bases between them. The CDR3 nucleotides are TGCGCCAGCAGCCAAGAGAGCGGGGGGGACAGGGCCGAGCAGTACTTC. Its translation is CASSQESGGDRAEQYF.

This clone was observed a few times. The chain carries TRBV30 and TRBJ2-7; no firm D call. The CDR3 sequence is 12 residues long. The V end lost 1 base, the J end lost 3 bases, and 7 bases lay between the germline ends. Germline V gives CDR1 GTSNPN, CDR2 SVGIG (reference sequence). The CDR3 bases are TGTGCCTGGAGTGGGCAGGACTACGAGCAGTACTTC. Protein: CAWSGQDYEQYF.

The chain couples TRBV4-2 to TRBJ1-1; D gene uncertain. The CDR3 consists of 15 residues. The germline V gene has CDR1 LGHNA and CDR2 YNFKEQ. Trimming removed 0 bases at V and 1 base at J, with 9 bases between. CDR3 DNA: TGTGCCAGCAGCCAAGAAGTAACTGGGAACACTGAAGCTTTCTTT. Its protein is CASSQEVTGNTEAFF.

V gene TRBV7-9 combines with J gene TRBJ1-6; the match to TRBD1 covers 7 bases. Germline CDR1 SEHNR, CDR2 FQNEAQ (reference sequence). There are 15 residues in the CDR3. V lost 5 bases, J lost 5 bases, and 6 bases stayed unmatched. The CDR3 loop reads CASSIQGTNNSPLHF. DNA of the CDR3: TGTGCCAGCAGCATACAGGGGACAAATAATTCACCCCTCCACTTT.

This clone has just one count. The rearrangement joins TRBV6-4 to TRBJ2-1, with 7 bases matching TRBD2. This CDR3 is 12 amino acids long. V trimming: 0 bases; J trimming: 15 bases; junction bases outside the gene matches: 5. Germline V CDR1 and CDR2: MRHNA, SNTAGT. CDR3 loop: CASSDSGTKPFF. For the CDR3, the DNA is TGTGCCAGCAGTGACTCGGGGACTAAACCGTTCTTC.

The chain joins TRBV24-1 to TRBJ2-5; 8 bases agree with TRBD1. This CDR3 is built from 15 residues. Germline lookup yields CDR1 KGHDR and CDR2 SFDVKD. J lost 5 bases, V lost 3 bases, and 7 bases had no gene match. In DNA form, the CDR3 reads TGTGCCACCAGTGATGCGCGGACAGGGTGGGAGACCCAGTACTTC. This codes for CATSDARTGWETQYF.

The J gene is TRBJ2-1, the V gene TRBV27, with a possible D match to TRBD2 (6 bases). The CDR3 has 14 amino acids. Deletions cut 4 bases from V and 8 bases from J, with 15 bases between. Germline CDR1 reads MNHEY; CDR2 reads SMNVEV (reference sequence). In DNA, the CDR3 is TGTGCCAGCAGTTCGGGACTGGAGTTCGATGAGCAGTTCTTC. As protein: CASSSGLEFDEQFF.

CDR3 in amino acids: CASSLRGTEAFF. CDR3 DNA sequence: TGTGCCAGCAGCCTTCGAGGAACTGAAGCTTTCTTT. The J gene is TRBJ1-1, the V gene TRBV5-4; the D is unclear. The V and J ends lost 4 bases and 5 bases respectively, with 9 bases between them. This CDR3 is built from 12 residues. Germline values: CDR1 SGHNT, CDR2 YYREEE (reference sequence). Variable domain in full (rest from reference TRBV5-4 and TRBJ1-1): ETGVTQSPTHLIKTRGQQVTLRCSSQSGHNTVSWYQQALGQGPQFIFQYYREEENGRGNFPPRFSGLQFPNYSSELNVNALELDDSALYLCASSLRGTEAFFGQGTRLTVV.

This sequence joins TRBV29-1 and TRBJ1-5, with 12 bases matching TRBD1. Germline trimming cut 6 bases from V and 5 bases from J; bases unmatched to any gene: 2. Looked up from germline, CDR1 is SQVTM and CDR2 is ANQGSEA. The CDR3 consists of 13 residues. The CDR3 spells CSVGDRGHQPQHF. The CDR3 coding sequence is TGCAGCGTCGGGGACAGGGGGCATCAGCCCCAGCATTTT.

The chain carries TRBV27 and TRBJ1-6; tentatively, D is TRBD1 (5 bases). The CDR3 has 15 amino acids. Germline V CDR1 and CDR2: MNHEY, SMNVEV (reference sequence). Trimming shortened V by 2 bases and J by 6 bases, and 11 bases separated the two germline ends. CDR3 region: CASSLGWQGNSPLHF. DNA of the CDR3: TGTGCCAGCAGTTTAGGTTGGCAGGGTAATTCACCCCTCCACTTT.

The CDR3, as DNA: TGTGCCAGCAGCAAACCTGACTCGGATCGACCTGAAGCTTTCTTT. It encodes CASSKPDSDRPEAFF. J is TRBJ1-1 and V is TRBV21-1. TRBV21-1 has pseudogene status. This CDR3 has 15 amino acids.

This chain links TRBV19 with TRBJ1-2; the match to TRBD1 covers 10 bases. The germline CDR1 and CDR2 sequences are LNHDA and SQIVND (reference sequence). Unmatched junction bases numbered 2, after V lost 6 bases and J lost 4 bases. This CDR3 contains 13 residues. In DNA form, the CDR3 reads TGTGCCAGTAGAAGGACAGGGGGCTATGGCTACACCTTC. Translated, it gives CASRRTGGYGYTF. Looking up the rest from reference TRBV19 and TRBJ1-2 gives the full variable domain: DGGITQSPKYLFRKEGQNVTLSCEQNLNHDAMYWYRQDPGQGLRLIYYSQIVNDFQKGDIAEGYSVSREKKESFPLTVTSAQKNPTAFYLCASRRTGGYGYTFGSGTRLTVV.